The sequence of this T cell receptor beta chain was determined in a study of blood T cells in healthy people across ages. Per sample, a minimum of 6.5 million PBMCs were isolated. A minimum of 5.5 micrograms of total RNA was extracted per sample. Primers used in a second PCR of roughly 6 to 11 cycles were a sample-barcoded 5' primer and a J-beta primer mix. TCRdb ran MiXCR on the 5' RACE reads and lists one entry per CDR3 protein. The repertoire consists of about 570,000 distinct CDR3 sequences, with 27% occurring once and the leading ten covering approximately 17%. The V end lost 3 bases, the J end lost 4 bases, and 15 bases lay between the germline ends. Germline V lookup: CDR1 LGHDT, CDR2 YNNKEL (reference sequence). This CDR3 region has 15 residues.

This TCR derives from a woman aged 70-85 years in good health. The specimen sequenced was blood. V usage is TRBV3-1 and J usage is TRBJ1-2, with D unresolved. The CDR3: CASSQRVSLSYGYTF. DNA of the CDR3: TGTGCCAGCAGCCAGAGAGTTAGTTTGAGCTATGGCTACACCTTC. The variable domain in full, completed from reference TRBV3-1 and TRBJ1-2, reads DTAVSQTPKYLVTQMGNDKSIKCEQNLGHDTMYWYKQDSKKFLKIMFSYNNKELIINETVPNRFSPKSPDKAHLNLHINSLELGDSAVYFCASSQRVSLSYGYTFGSGTRLTVV.